This entry features one TCR beta chain sequence. The data were obtained in a study of cytomegalovirus exposure and HLA in healthy donors. Study context: Drawn from HLA-typed donors, some 80 million unique TCRs were held in an early data release.

V was cut by 3 bases and J by 6 bases, with 15 bases left in between. CDR1 and CDR2 from the germline V gene are SEHNR and FQNEAQ (reference sequence). The length of the CDR3 is 15 residues. A multiplex PCR was run with 60 Vbeta primers and 13 Jbeta primers. Sequenced by immunoSEQ multiplex PCR; TCRdb stores in-frame clones only, minus some. In the table there are about 91,000 clones, 64% of which are singletons. All the people who gave samples were healthy bone marrow donors. This sequence originates from a human donor in good health. J is TRBJ2-1 and V is TRBV7-9; D call uncertain. Specimen: PBMCs. CDR3 sequence: CASSFSPRISNEQFF. Written as DNA, the CDR3 is TGTGCCAGCAGCTTCAGTCCTAGGATTTCCAATGAGCAGTTCTTC.